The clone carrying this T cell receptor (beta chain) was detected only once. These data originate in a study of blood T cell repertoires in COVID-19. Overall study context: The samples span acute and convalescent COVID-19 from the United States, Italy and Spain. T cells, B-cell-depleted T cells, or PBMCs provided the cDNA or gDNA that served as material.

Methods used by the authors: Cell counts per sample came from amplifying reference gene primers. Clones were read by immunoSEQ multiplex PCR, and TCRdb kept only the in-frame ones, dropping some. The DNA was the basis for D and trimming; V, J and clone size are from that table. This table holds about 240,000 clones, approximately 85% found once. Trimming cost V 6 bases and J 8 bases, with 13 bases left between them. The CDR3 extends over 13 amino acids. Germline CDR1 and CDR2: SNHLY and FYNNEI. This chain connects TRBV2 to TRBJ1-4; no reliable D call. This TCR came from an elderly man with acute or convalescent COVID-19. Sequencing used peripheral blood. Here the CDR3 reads CASRPYGGEKLFF. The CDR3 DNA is TGTGCCAGCAGGCCCTATGGAGGCGAAAAACTGTTTTTT.